This T cell receptor beta chain was captured in a study of cytomegalovirus exposure and HLA in healthy donors. Study as a whole: A subsequent analysis reported that the roughly 130 validation repertoires were produced on the same platform that had also been used for the 600 to 800 first-cohort repertoires.

This clone was recorded only once. V was clipped by 7 bases and J by 6 bases, with 16 bases between them. CDR3 length equals 13 residues. Germline assignment: CDR1 SQVTM and CDR2 ANQGSEA. Method: immunoSEQ multiplex PCR; TCRdb's copy keeps in-frame clones and lacks some. This table holds 120,000 or so clones, approximately 86% found once. Sequencing used PBMCs. The TCR was taken from a man aged 18 to 30 in good health and CMV-seropositive. V usage is TRBV29-1 and J usage is TRBJ1-5; D gene uncertain. The CDR3 DNA follows: TGCAGCGCAGTCACGGGAAGTAGTCAGCCCCAGCATTTT. It encodes CSAVTGSSQPQHF.